This TCR beta chain was recorded in a study of shared clonotypes between healthy human individuals. The wider study: Each donor's CD8 memory used one plate, CD8 naive two, each CD4 subset three.

Between the trimmed V and J ends, which lost 0 bases and 6 bases, there was a span of 12 bases. There are 14 residues in the CDR3. Germline V gene data show CDR1 as SGHNT and CDR2 as YYREEE (reference sequence). Study-wide points: Clonotypes not shared had lower generation probabilities than those common to all four donors. Having only a few donors restricted how much genetic and exposure-history diversity was captured.

Concerning this clone: What it binds is unknown.

TCRdb keeps only in-frame clones here, not all; method: immunoSEQ multiplex PCR. The sample contains 2 million to 2.5 million clones, over 90% of which appear only once. This rearrangement joins TRBV5-4 to TRBJ2-5; D is possibly TRBD1 (6 bases). The receptor's source is a man between 18 and 35 years old in good health. Some clones in this sample may be carry-over from other donors' samples. Sequencing was done on a sample of naive CD4+ T cells from PBMCs. The subset: CD45RA+ positively selected. The CDR3 here is CASSLAGDRKTQYF. CDR3 sequence (DNA): TGTGCCAGCAGCTTGGCAGGGGATCGAAAGACCCAGTACTTC.